This T cell receptor beta chain was identified during a study of shared clonotypes between healthy human individuals. Per the authors' pipeline: Because ImmunoSEQ provided only junction sequences with no quality scores, the filtering differed. The assay was immunoSEQ multiplex PCR, and TCRdb's table has in-frame clones only and misses some. V, J and clone size were drawn from that table, and D and trimming were deduced from the DNA. The sample includes approximately 330,000 clones, 70% to 75% of them seen just once. CDR1 is SGDLS and CDR2 is YYNGEE in the germline V gene. The CDR3 contains 13 residues. Trimming removed 3 bases from V and 5 bases from J, with 12 bases in between.

What was sequenced was memory CD4+ T cells sorted from blood. The subset was: CD45RA-negative fraction. The clonotype comes from a man under 40 in good health. The rearrangement joins TRBV9 to TRBJ2-7; no definite D call. In DNA, the CDR3 is TGTGCCAGCAGCGCACCTCCAGCCCACGAGCAGTACTTC. This encodes CASSAPPAHEQYF.